This T cell receptor beta chain was profiled in a study of OX40 agonist ivuxolimab in advanced cancers. Here immunoSEQ multiplex PCR was the method, and the copy in TCRdb shows in-frame clones only, minus some. The sample has about 50,000 clones, about four fifths seen once. V was pared by 4 bases and J by 5 bases, with 9 bases between. The CDR3 runs to 13 residues. In germline, CDR1 is SGHDT, CDR2 YYEEEE. Source: CD4+ or CD8+ T cells sorted from blood, taken in a trial of the OX40 agonist ivuxolimab. The chain links TRBV5-6 to TRBJ2-2, with D unresolved. The TCR originated in an adult with an advanced solid tumor such as melanoma, head and neck, liver or kidney cancer. For the CDR3, the DNA is TGTGCCAGCAGCACCTGGGGAACCGGGGAGCTGTTTTTT. Translated, it gives CASSTWGTGELFF. The full variable domain, rest sourced from reference TRBV5-6 and TRBJ2-2, is DAGVTQSPTHLIKTRGQQVTLRCSPKSGHDTVSWYQQALGQGPQFIFQYYEEEERQRGNFPDRFSGHQFPNYSSELNVNALLLGDSALYLCASSTWGTGELFFGEGSRLTVL.